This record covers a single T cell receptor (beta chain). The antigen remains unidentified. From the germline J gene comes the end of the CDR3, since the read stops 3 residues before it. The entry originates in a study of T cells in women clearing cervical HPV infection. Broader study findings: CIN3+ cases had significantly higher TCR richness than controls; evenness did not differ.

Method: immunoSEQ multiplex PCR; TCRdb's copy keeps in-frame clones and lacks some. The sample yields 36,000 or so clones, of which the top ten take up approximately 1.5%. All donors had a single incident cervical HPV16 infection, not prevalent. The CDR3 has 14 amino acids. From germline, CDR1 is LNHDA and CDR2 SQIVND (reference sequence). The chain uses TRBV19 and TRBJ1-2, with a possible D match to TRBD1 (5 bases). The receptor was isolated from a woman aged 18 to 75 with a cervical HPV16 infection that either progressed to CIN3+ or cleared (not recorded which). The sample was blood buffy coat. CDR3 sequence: CASSRPGNTDTYTF. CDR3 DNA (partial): TGTGCCAGTAGTCGCCCAGGGAACACAGATACC.